The present entry profiles one T cell receptor beta chain with its context. These data belong to a study of technical replicates of blood from a handful of donors. Measured with immunoSEQ multiplex PCR; TCRdb has only the in-frame clones, and not every one. Of over 85,000 clones listed, 96% are singletons. The CDR3 loop spans 14 amino acids. Per germline, CDR1 SNHLY and CDR2 FYNNEI. V lost 4 bases to trimming and J lost 5 bases, with 12 bases between them. This chain joins TRBV2 and TRBJ1-5; perhaps TRBD1 as D (5 bases). What was sequenced was T cells isolated from PBMCs. The receptor comes from a human donor in good health. The CDR3: CASSVQVYDQPQHF. DNA of the CDR3: TGTGCCAGCAGTGTACAGGTTTACGATCAGCCCCAGCATTTT.